Reported below is one T cell receptor beta chain. The assay was immunoSEQ multiplex PCR, and TCRdb's table has in-frame clones only and misses some. The profile shows 110,000 to 150,000 clones, about 86% of them singletons. This sample was included in a study of blood T cell repertoires in COVID-19. The specimen was peripheral blood. This TCR was sampled from a human donor in a cohort sampled during active COVID-19.

The CDR3 here is CASSSGTAHNSPLHF. CDR3 DNA: TGTGCCAGCAGCTCCGGGACAGCGCATAATTCACCCCTCCACTTT. The rearrangement uses TRBV5-4 and TRBJ1-6, with 7 bases lining up with TRBD1. Germline assignment: CDR1 SGHNT and CDR2 YYREEE (reference sequence). Trimming took 3 bases from V and 5 from J; bases not matched to a gene: 5. This CDR3 is built from 15 residues.